This T cell receptor beta chain was sequenced for a study of T cell repertoires in cytomegalovirus infection. Study-level information: Public TCR beta signature analysis indicated the presence of both CMV infection and matching HLA type.

The V and J ends lost 4 bases and 1 base respectively, with 7 bases between them. This CDR3 contains 14 residues. The V gene's germline CDR1 is SEHNR and CDR2 FQNEAQ (reference sequence). MiXCR, run by TCRdb on the reads, gives a single entry per CDR3 protein. Here the sample spans fewer than 650,000 distinct CDR3 sequences, 40% being singletons. For this clonotype: Its antigen is as yet unknown.

The chain combines TRBV7-9 with TRBJ2-2; the D is unclear. This receptor was identified in a human donor in good health (CMV status not recorded). Some clones in this sample may be carry-over from other donors' samples. The sequencing used cultured PBMCs, collected from culture after CMV antigen stimulation. The CDR3: CASSSLRNTGELFF. Written as DNA, the CDR3 is TGTGCCAGCAGCTCACTCAGGAACACCGGGGAGCTGTTTTTT. The full variable domain, its missing parts supplied by reference TRBV7-9 and TRBJ2-2, is DTGVSQNPRHKITKRGQNVTFRCDPISEHNRLYWYRQTLGQGPEFLTYFQNEAQLEKSRLLSDRFSAERPKGSFSTLEIQRTEQGDSAMYLCASSSLRNTGELFFGEGSRLTVL.